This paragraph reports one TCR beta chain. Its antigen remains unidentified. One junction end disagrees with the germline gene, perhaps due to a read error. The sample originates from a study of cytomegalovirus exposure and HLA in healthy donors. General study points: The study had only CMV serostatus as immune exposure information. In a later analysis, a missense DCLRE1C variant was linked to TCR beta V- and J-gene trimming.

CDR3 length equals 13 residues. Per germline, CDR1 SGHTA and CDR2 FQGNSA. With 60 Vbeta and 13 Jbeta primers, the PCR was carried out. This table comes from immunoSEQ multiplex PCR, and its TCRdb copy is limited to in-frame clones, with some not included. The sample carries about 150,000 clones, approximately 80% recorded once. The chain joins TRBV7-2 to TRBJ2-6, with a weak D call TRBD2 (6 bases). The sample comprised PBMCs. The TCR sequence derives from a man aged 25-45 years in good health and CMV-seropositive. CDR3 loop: CASSFRGANGLTF. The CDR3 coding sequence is TGTGCCAGCAGCTTTCGCGGGGCCAACGGCCTGACTTTC.